The text below deals with one T cell receptor beta chain. The target antigen is unknown. This entry belongs to a study of blood T cells in healthy people across ages. Study in general: Every two T cells gave about one barcoded beta molecule via template switching. Study outcomes and limitations: Measured against age, TCR beta diversity per million T cells decreased in a roughly linear manner.

The CDR3 has 16 residues. V shed 6 bases, J shed 7 bases, and the junction held 20 bases outside the gene matches. Germline V lookup: CDR1 DFQATT, CDR2 SNEGSKA (reference sequence). Through a sample-barcoded 5' primer and a J-beta primer mix, a second PCR was run for roughly 6 to 11 cycles. Each single sample gave us at least 3 million CDR3-containing paired-end reads. TCRdb used MiXCR to reprocess the 5' RACE reads, holding one entry per CDR3 protein. The sample records roughly 650,000 distinct CDR3 sequences, approximately 30% being singletons. Per sample, extraction of total RNA gave at least 6 micrograms in every case.

The TCR comes from a woman of 80 years or more in good health. What was sequenced was blood. The chain recombines TRBV20-1 with TRBJ1-1; 7 nucleotides match TRBD1. Written as DNA, the CDR3 is TGCAGTGCCAGGGGACAGAGGTCCGGGGGCTTAGGTGAAGCTTTCTTT. Encoded protein: CSARGQRSGGLGEAFF.